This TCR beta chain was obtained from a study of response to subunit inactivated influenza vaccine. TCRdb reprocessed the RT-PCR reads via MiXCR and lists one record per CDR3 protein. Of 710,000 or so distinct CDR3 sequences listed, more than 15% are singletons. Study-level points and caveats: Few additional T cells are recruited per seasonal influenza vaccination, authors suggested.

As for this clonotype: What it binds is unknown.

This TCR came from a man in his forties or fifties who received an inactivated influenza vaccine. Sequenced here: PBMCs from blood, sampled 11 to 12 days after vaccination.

As DNA, the CDR3 is TGTGCCATGGGCTTAGGGGGGGACTACGAGCAGTACTTC. It encodes CAMGLGGDYEQYF. This chain uses TRBV11-1 with TRBJ2-7, with a possible D match to TRBD2 (7 bases). The CDR3 is 13 residues long. V shed 10 bases and J shed 3 bases, with 16 bases lying between them. The germline V gene encodes CDR1 SGHAT and CDR2 FQDESV (reference sequence).